This T cell receptor (beta chain) emerged from a study of cytomegalovirus exposure and HLA in healthy donors. CDR3 length equals 16 residues. The ends lost 2 bases at V and 2 bases at J; junction bases unmatched: 5. Germline lookup yields CDR1 SGHTA and CDR2 FQGNSA. The PCR employed 60 Vbeta primers together with 13 Jbeta primers. Sequencing was performed with immunoSEQ multiplex PCR; in TCRdb, only in-frame clones are kept and a portion is missing. Altogether some 100,000 clones are present, less than 80% being singletons, with the ten largest covering 4.1%. The chain has TRBV7-2 and TRBJ1-2, with 10 bases matching TRBD1. The specimen sequenced was PBMCs. The source is a man aged 40-49 years in good health and CMV-seronegative. As DNA, the CDR3 is TGTGCCAGCAGCTTAAGCCCGGGACAGGGGAACTATGGCTACACCTTC. Translating it yields CASSLSPGQGNYGYTF. The full variable domain, rest sourced from reference TRBV7-2 and TRBJ1-2, is GAGVSQSPSNKVTEKGKDVELRCDPISGHTALYWYRQSLGQGLEFLIYFQGNSAPDKSGLPSDRFSAERTGGSVSTLTIQRTQQEDSAVYLCASSLSPGQGNYGYTFGSGTRLTVV.